One and the same sample provided the 21 T cell receptor beta chains below, sequenced in a study of blood T cell repertoires in COVID-19. The data were produced by immunoSEQ multiplex PCR, yet TCRdb's version contains in-frame clones alone and is incomplete. The repertoire has around 50,000 clones, around four fifths of them found once; the top ten carry around 5.2%. Sequenced: peripheral blood. These receptors came from a human donor in a cohort sampled during active COVID-19.

The genes are TRBV5-1 and TRBJ1-3; TRBD1 agrees at 7 bases. J gave up 4 bases and V 0 bases, and 1 base lay outside the gene matches. The CDR3 sequence is 14 residues long. Germline V lookup: CDR1 SGHRS, CDR2 YFSETQ. The chain's CDR3 is CASSLEDRGNTIYF. The CDR3 coding sequence is TGCGCCAGCAGCTTGGAGGACAGGGGAAACACCATATATTTT.

This clone was counted a few times. V usage is TRBV7-2 and J usage is TRBJ2-5, with 9 nucleotides matching TRBD1. Germline V gene sequence: CDR1 SGHTA, CDR2 FQGNSA. V shed 1 base and J 5 bases; nucleotides not matched to a gene: 11. CDR3 size: 17 residues. CDR3 amino acids: CASSLGSQGQGKETQYF. DNA of the CDR3: TGTGCCAGCAGCTTAGGGTCTCAGGGACAGGGTAAGGAGACCCAGTACTTC. The variable domain in full, completed from reference TRBV7-2 and TRBJ2-5, reads GAGVSQSPSNKVTEKGKDVELRCDPISGHTALYWYRQSLGQGLEFLIYFQGNSAPDKSGLPSDRFSAERTGGSVSTLTIQRTQQEDSAVYLCASSLGSQGQGKETQYFGPGTRLLVL.

In DNA, the CDR3 is TGTGCCAGCGGCCAGGGAGATTACAATGAGCAGTTCTTC. Translating it yields CASGQGDYNEQFF. J is TRBJ2-1 and V is TRBV7-8; D tentatively reads TRBD1 or TRBD2 (5 bases each). This CDR3 is built from 13 residues. The germline CDR1 and CDR2 sequences are SGHVS and FQNEAQ. V lost 8 bases and J lost 4, with 12 bases in between.

The DNA for the CDR3 is TGTGCCAGCAGTTACCCGACACGAGGAAACACCATATATTTT. This sequence encodes CASSYPTRGNTIYF. The V call is TRBV6-2 or TRBV6-3, the J call TRBJ1-3; D call uncertain. This CDR3 spans 14 amino acids. Germline CDR1 reads MNHEY; CDR2 reads SVGEGT. Trimming took off 2 bases at V and 4 bases at J, with 9 bases between the two ends.

The chain recombines TRBV5-1 with TRBJ2-7; D unresolved. Germline CDR1 SGHRS, CDR2 YFSETQ. The CDR3 totals 12 residues. Trimming pared 5 bases from V and 5 bases from J, leaving 11 bases between. This CDR3 reads CASSTNYDEQYF. In DNA form, the CDR3 reads TGCGCCAGCAGTACGAACTACGACGAGCAGTACTTC.

The table lists this clone with a few counts. The rearrangement joins TRBV7-2 to TRBJ2-7; 7 bases line up with TRBD1. V gave up 5 bases and J gave up 1 base; unmatched junction bases: 8. The CDR3 contains 15 residues. Germline V gene sequence: CDR1 SGHTA, CDR2 FQGNSA. The CDR3 bases are TGTGCCAGCAGCCCGGACAGGAGATCTTCCTACGAGCAGTACTTC. It codes for CASSPDRRSSYEQYF.

This rearrangement joins TRBV18 to TRBJ2-6, with TRBD1 matching 8 bases. The CDR3 is made up of 16 amino acids. Germline V gives CDR1 KGHSH, CDR2 LQKENI. V shed 5 bases and J 0 bases; nucleotides not matched to a gene: 3. Here the CDR3 reads CASSSQGVSGANVLTF. Here the CDR3 DNA reads TGTGCCAGCTCATCACAGGGGGTCTCTGGGGCCAACGTCCTGACTTTC.

This clone was observed a single time. The CDR3 DNA is TGCGCCAGCAGCTTGTTGCAGGCTAACTATGGCTACACCTTC. Protein product: CASSLLQANYGYTF. The V call is TRBV5-1, the J call TRBJ1-2, with D unresolved. Trimming took off 1 base at V and 0 bases at J, with 7 bases between the two ends. This CDR3 comprises 14 residues. Germline V CDR1 and CDR2: SGHRS, YFSETQ.

The chain has TRBV3-1 (or the pseudogene TRBV3-2) and TRBJ1-6; no clear D. The CDR3 runs to 14 residues. Between the trimmed V and J ends, which lost 2 bases and 7 bases, there was a span of 9 bases. Germline assignment: CDR1 LGHDT and CDR2 YNNKEL (reference sequence). CDR3 sequence: CASSQLSRNSPLHF. The CDR3 DNA reads TGTGCCAGCAGCCAACTGTCTAGGAATTCACCCCTCCACTTT.

V gene TRBV2 combines with J gene TRBJ1-6, with a weak D call TRBD1 (5 bases). CDR1 SNHLY and CDR2 FYNNEI come from the germline V gene. The CDR3 sequence is 15 residues long. V was cut by 6 bases and J by 6 bases, with 15 bases left in between. For the CDR3, the DNA is TGTGCCAGCAGGGGGACTCACTCGGGTAATTCACCCCTCCACTTT. Translated, it gives CASRGTHSGNSPLHF. Complete variable domain (other parts from reference TRBV2 and TRBJ1-6): EPEVTQTPSHQVTQMGQEVILRCVPISNHLYFYWYRQILGQKVEFLVSFYNNEISEKSEIFDDQFSVERPDGSNFTLKIRSTKLEDSAMYFCASRGTHSGNSPLHFGNGTRLTVT.

The V gene is TRBV7-2, the J gene TRBJ1-5, with D unclear. The V and J ends lost 1 base and 4 bases respectively, with 17 bases between them. This CDR3 contains 17 residues. Germline V lookup: CDR1 SGHTA, CDR2 FQGNSA. CDR3 bases: TGTGCCAGCAGCTTAGATGTTAGTCCAGGCTTAAATCAGCCCCAGCATTTT. Protein sequence: CASSLDVSPGLNQPQHF.

The chain links TRBV5-1 to TRBJ2-5; 7 nucleotides align to TRBD1. This CDR3 has 15 amino acids. After removal of 0 bases from V and 6 bases from J, the junction contained 8 bases not matched to a gene. Germline lookup yields CDR1 SGHRS and CDR2 YFSETQ. The CDR3 sequence is CASSLVAGGKQTQYF. CDR3 coding DNA: TGCGCCAGCAGCTTGGTAGCAGGGGGTAAACAGACCCAGTACTTC.

There are a few counts of this clone. The rearrangement links TRBV10-3 to TRBJ2-2, with a weak D call TRBD2 (6 bases). This CDR3 has 14 amino acids. CDR1 is ENHRY and CDR2 is SYGVKD in the germline V gene. V was trimmed by 2 bases and J by 6 bases, leaving 10 bases between them. The CDR3 region has the DNA TGTGCCATCAGTGAGCCAGGAGGGGCCGGGGAGCTGTTTTTT. Protein: CAISEPGGAGELFF.

The chain joins TRBV7-3 to TRBJ2-3, with a weak D call TRBD1 (5 bases). V lost 5 bases, J lost 2 bases, and 23 bases lay in between. The CDR3 extends over 18 amino acids. The germline gives CDR1 SGHTA, CDR2 FQGTGA. The CDR3 nucleotides read TGTGCCAGCAGCCCGAATCTCTTTGCAGGGCAAAACACAGATACGCAGTATTTT. Translation gives CASSPNLFAGQNTDTQYF.

This clone has only a few counts. The chain employs TRBV2 and TRBJ2-1, with 8 bases matching TRBD1. Germline V lookup: CDR1 SNHLY, CDR2 FYNNEI. The junction had 10 bases not matched to a gene; V was cut back by 8 bases and J by 7 bases. The CDR3 contains 14 residues. CDR3 residues: CASFDRGYRNEQFF. The CDR3 DNA reads as TGTGCCAGCTTTGACAGGGGTTATAGAAATGAGCAGTTCTTC. Using reference TRBV2 and TRBJ2-1 for the parts outside the CDR3, the full variable domain is EPEVTQTPSHQVTQMGQEVILRCVPISNHLYFYWYRQILGQKVEFLVSFYNNEISEKSEIFDDQFSVERPDGSNFTLKIRSTKLEDSAMYFCASFDRGYRNEQFFGPGTRLTVL.

The J gene is TRBJ1-2, the V gene TRBV5-1; TRBD1 aligns across 7 bases. CDR3 length: 14 amino acids. Trimming at V came to 0 bases and at J to 5 bases, leaving 4 bases not matched to a gene. Germline CDR1 is SGHRS and CDR2 is YFSETQ. In nucleotides, the CDR3 is TGCGCCAGCAGCTTGGACAGGGGCGCTTATGGCTACACCTTC. It specifies CASSLDRGAYGYTF. Full variable domain (rest looked up from reference TRBV5-1 and TRBJ1-2): KAGVTQTPRYLIKTRGQQVTLSCSPISGHRSVSWYQQTPGQGLQFLFEYFSETQRNKGNFPGRFSGRQFSNSRSEMNVSTLELGDSALYLCASSLDRGAYGYTFGSGTRLTVV.

This chain joins TRBV2 and TRBJ1-2; D is unresolved. Germline V gene sequence: CDR1 SNHLY, CDR2 FYNNEI. The V and J ends lost 2 bases and 6 bases respectively, with 13 bases between them. The CDR3 sequence is 14 residues long. DNA for the CDR3: TGTGCCAGCAGTGAACTGAGAGGAAACCATGGCTACACCTTC. Residues: CASSELRGNHGYTF.

The V and J genes are TRBV9 and TRBJ1-1; TRBD1 aligns across 7 bases. J lost 4 bases, V lost 4 bases, and 10 bases had no gene match. CDR1 and CDR2 from the germline V gene are SGDLS and YYNGEE. The CDR3 consists of 15 residues. The CDR3 nucleotides read TGTGCCAGCAGCAGAGGACAGGCTCGATCCACTGAAGCTTTCTTT. This encodes CASSRGQARSTEAFF.

The CDR3 protein is CASSLTPGTGGLGAFF. The CDR3 nucleotides are TGTGCCAGCAGTCTGACACCCGGGACAGGGGGCCTCGGCGCTTTCTTT. This chain connects TRBV28 to TRBJ1-1; 12 bases fit TRBD1. The CDR3 loop spans 16 amino acids. Trimming took 5 bases from V and 11 from J; bases not matched to a gene: 15. Germline CDR1 reads MDHEN; CDR2 reads SYDVKM.

V and J are TRBV14 and TRBJ1-6, with 7 nucleotides matching TRBD1. With V trimmed by 3 bases and J by 5 bases, 16 bases remained unmatched. CDR1 SGHDN and CDR2 FVKESK come from the germline V gene. The CDR3 has 19 residues. CDR3 sequence (DNA): TGTGCCAGCAGCCACCCGGGACAGTCTCCGGTTCGGAATAATTCACCCCTCCACTTT. Its translation is CASSHPGQSPVRNNSPLHF. Filled out from reference TRBV14 and TRBJ1-6, the complete variable domain reads EAGVTQFPSHSVIEKGQTVTLRCDPISGHDNLYWYRRVMGKEIKFLLHFVKESKQDESGMPNNRFLAERTGGTYSTLKVQPAELEDSGVYFCASSHPGQSPVRNNSPLHFGNGTRLTVT.

The chain carries TRBV7-3 and TRBJ1-1; the D gene is possibly TRBD1 (6 bases). The CDR3 contains 14 residues. V was cut by 5 bases and J by 5 bases, with 15 bases left in between. CDR1 and CDR2 from the germline V gene are SGHTA and FQGTGA. CDR3 sequence: CASSRGRGSTEAFF. In DNA form, the CDR3 reads TGTGCCAGCAGCCGGGGGAGGGGGAGTACTGAAGCTTTCTTT.